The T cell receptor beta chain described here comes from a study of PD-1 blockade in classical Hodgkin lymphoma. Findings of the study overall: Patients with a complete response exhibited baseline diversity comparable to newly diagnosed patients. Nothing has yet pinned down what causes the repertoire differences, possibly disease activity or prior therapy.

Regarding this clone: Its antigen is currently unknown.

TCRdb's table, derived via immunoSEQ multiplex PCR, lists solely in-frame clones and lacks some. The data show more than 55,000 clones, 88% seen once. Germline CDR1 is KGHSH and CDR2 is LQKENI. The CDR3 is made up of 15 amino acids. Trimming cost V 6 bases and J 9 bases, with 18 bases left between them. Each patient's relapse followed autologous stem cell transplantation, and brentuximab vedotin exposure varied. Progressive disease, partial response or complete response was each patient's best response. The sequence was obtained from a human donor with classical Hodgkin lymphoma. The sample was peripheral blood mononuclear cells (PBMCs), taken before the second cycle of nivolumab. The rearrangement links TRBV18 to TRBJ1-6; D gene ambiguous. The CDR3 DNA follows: TGTGCCAGCTCCACCAGCCCCTCTAACGGTTCACCCCTCCACTTT. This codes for CASSTSPSNGSPLHF.